A single sample gave rise to the 4 T cell receptor beta chains below, sequenced in a study of OX40 agonist ivuxolimab in advanced cancers. The assay was immunoSEQ multiplex PCR, and TCRdb's table has in-frame clones only and misses some. The sample has under 95,000 clones; about nine tenths are singletons. The sample here was CD4+ or CD8+ T cells sorted from blood, taken in a trial of the OX40 agonist ivuxolimab. The receptors derive from an adult with an advanced solid tumor such as melanoma, head and neck, liver or kidney cancer.

This clone was found a few times. J is TRBJ1-4 and V is TRBV7-9; D not resolved. V lost 1 base, J lost 4 bases, and 7 bases lay in between. Germline loops: CDR1 SEHNR, CDR2 FQNEAQ (reference sequence). The CDR3 loop spans 14 amino acids. The CDR3 sequence is CASSLGGINEKLFF. CDR3 DNA: TGTGCCAGCAGCTTAGGAGGGATTAATGAAAAACTGTTTTTT. Supplemented by reference TRBV7-9 and TRBJ1-4, the full variable domain reads DTGVSQNPRHKITKRGQNVTFRCDPISEHNRLYWYRQTLGQGPEFLTYFQNEAQLEKSRLLSDRFSAERPKGSFSTLEIQRTEQGDSAMYLCASSLGGINEKLFFGSGTQLSVL.

The table lists this clone with a count of one. V usage is TRBV15 and J usage is TRBJ2-1, with 8 bases fitting TRBD2. CDR1 and CDR2 from the germline V gene are LNHNV and YYDKDF (reference sequence). The CDR3 has 16 residues. The junction had 9 bases not matched to a gene; V was cut back by 3 bases and J by 5 bases. The CDR3 here is CATSRGGLAGNNEQFF. In DNA, the CDR3 is TGTGCCACCAGCAGGGGAGGACTAGCCGGGAACAATGAGCAGTTCTTC.

This sequence joins TRBV18 and TRBJ1-4; 12 nucleotides line up with TRBD1. The CDR3 extends over 16 amino acids. With 1 base clipped from V and 5 bases from J, the junction kept 2 bases outside the gene matches. Per the germline V gene, CDR1 is KGHSH and CDR2 is LQKENI. The CDR3 loop is CASSPRGQGANEKLFF. CDR3 in DNA: TGTGCCAGCTCACCACGGGGACAGGGGGCGAATGAAAAACTGTTTTTT.

The chain couples TRBV7-9 to TRBJ2-7; possibly TRBD2 for D (5 bases). The CDR3 loop spans 16 amino acids. The V and J ends lost 5 bases and 3 bases respectively, with 20 bases between them. Germline V CDR1 and CDR2: SEHNR, FQNEAQ (reference sequence). This chain's CDR3 is CASSDGRSGKVYEQYF. CDR3 DNA sequence: TGTGCCAGCAGCGATGGAAGGTCGGGGAAGGTCTACGAGCAGTACTTC.